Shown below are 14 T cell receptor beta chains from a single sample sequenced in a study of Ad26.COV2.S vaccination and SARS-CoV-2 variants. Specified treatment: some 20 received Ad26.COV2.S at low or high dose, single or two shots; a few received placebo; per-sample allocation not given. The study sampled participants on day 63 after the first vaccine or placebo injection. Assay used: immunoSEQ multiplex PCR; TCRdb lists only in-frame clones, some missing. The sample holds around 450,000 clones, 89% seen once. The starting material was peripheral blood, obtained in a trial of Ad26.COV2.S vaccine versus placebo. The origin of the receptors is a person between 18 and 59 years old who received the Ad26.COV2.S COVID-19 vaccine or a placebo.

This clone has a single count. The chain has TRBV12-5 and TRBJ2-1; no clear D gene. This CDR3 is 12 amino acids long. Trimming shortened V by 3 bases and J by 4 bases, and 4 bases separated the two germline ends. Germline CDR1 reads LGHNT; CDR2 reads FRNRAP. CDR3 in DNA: TGTGCTAGTGGTTTTCTGTACAATGAGCAGTTCTTC. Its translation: CASGFLYNEQFF.

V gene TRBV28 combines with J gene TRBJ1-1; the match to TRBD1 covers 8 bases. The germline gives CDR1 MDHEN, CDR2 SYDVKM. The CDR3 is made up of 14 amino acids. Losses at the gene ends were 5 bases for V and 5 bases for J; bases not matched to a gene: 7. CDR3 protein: CASSGDRGLTEAFF. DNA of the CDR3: TGTGCCAGCAGTGGCGACAGGGGTTTAACTGAAGCTTTCTTT.

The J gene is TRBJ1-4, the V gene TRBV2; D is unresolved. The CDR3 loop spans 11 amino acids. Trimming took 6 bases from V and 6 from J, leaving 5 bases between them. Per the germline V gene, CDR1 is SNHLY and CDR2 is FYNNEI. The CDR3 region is CASSTYEKLFF. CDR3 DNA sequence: TGTGCCAGCAGCACGTATGAAAAACTGTTTTTT.

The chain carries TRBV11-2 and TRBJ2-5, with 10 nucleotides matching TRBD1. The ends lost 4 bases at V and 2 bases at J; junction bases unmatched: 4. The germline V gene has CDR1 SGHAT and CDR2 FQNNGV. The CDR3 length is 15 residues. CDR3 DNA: TGTGCCAGCAGCTCAAGGGGACAGGGGCAAGAGACCCAGTACTTC. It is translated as CASSSRGQGQETQYF.

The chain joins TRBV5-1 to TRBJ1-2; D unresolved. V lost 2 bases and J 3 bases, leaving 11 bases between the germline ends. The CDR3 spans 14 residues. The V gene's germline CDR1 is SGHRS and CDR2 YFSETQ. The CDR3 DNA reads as TGCGCCAGCAGCTTTGGACGGCAATACTATGGCTACACCTTC. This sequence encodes CASSFGRQYYGYTF.

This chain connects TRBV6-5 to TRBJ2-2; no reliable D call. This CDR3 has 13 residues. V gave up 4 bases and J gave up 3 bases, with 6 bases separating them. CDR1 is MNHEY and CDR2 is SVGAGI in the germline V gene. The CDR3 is CASSLIDTGELFF. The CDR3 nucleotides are TGTGCCAGCAGTTTGATAGACACCGGGGAGCTGTTTTTT.

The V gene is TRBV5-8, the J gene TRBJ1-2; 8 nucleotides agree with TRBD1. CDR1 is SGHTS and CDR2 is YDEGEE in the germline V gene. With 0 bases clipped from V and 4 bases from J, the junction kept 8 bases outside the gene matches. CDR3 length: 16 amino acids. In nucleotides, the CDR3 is TGTGCCAGCAGCTTGGTTACAGGGGGGGGTATCTATGGCTACACCTTC. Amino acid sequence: CASSLVTGGGIYGYTF.

This CDR3 is CASSARVRSEKLFF. CDR3 coding DNA: TGTGCCAGCAGCGCCAGGGTACGATCGGAGAAACTGTTTTTT. The rearrangement joins TRBV9 to TRBJ1-4, with D possibly being TRBD1 (5 bases). The CDR3 contains 14 residues. The ends were cut back, 3 bases at V and 11 bases at J, with 17 bases in the middle. Germline V gives CDR1 SGDLS, CDR2 YYNGEE.

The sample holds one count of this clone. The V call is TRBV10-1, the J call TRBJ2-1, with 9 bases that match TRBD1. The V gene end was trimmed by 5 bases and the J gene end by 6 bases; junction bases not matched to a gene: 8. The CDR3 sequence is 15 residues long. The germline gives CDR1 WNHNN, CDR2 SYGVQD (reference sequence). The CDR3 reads CASSFPGQGPNEQFF. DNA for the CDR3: TGCGCCAGCAGTTTTCCGGGACAGGGACCCAATGAGCAGTTCTTC.

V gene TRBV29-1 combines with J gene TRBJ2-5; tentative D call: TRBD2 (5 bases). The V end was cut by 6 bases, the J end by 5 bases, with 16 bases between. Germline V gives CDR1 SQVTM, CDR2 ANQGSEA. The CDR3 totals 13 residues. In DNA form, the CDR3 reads TGCAGCGTCCAAGCTGGGCCGGGGGAGACCCAGTACTTC. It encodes CSVQAGPGETQYF. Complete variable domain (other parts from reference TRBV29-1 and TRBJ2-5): SAVISQKPSRDICQRGTSLTIQCQVDSQVTMMFWYRQQPGQSLTLIATANQGSEATYESGFVIDKFPISRPNLTFSTLTVSNMSPEDSSIYLCSVQAGPGETQYFGPGTRLLVL.

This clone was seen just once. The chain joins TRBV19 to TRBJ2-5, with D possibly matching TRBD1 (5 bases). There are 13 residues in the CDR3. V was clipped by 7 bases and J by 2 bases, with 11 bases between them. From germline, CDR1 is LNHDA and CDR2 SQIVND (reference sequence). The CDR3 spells CASNRQLQETQYF. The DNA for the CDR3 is TGTGCCAGTAACAGACAGCTACAAGAGACCCAGTACTTC.

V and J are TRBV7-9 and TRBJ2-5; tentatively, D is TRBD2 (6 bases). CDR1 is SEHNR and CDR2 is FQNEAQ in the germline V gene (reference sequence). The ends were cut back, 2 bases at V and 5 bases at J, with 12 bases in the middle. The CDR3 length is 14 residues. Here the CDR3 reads CASSLYGSLETQYF. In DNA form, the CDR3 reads TGTGCCAGCAGCTTATACGGGAGTCTGGAGACCCAGTACTTC.

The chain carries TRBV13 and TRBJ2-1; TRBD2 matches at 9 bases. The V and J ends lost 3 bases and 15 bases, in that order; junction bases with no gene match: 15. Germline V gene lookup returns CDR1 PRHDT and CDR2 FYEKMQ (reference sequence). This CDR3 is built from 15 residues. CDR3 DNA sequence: TGTGCCAGCAGCTTCAACCGCCTAGCGGGGCACAGGATGTTCTTC. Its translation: CASSFNRLAGHRMFF.

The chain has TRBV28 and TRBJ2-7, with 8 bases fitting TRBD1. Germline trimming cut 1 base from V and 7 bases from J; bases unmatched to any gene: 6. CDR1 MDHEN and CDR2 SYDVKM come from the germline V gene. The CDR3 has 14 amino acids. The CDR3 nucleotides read TGTGCCAGCAGTTTATTTGCAGGGGGCTGGGAGCAGTACTTC. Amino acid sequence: CASSLFAGGWEQYF.